This T cell receptor (beta chain) is from a study of pediatric ulcerative colitis. About the research overall: Most patients had pancolitis, and two had left-sided colitis.

A note on this clone: The antigen is undetermined.

The rectum was sampled with one to two pinch biopsies at colonoscopy. Sequencing depth was up to 500,000 reads per sample. The data were produced by immunoSEQ multiplex PCR, yet TCRdb's version contains in-frame clones alone and is incomplete. The data contain around 18,000 clones, roughly 70% of them singletons. Findings and caveats of the study: In rectum, acute severe colitis had expanded clones and less diversity. A couple of patients had blood samples with substantially reduced template counts.

The CDR3 is 14 amino acids. Germline assignment: CDR1 SGHDN and CDR2 FVKESK. V was trimmed by 0 bases and J by 10 bases, leaving 13 bases between them. The rearrangement joins TRBV14 to TRBJ2-1, with TRBD1 as a possible D gene (5 bases). Sequencing used gut tissue. This clonotype originated in a boy younger than 18 with moderate ulcerative colitis. The CDR3 loop is CASSQDRVPQEQFF. The CDR3 DNA sequence: TGTGCCAGCAGCCAAGACAGGGTACCCCAGGAGCAGTTCTTC. Filled out from reference TRBV14 and TRBJ2-1, the complete variable domain reads EAGVTQFPSHSVIEKGQTVTLRCDPISGHDNLYWYRRVMGKEIKFLLHFVKESKQDESGMPNNRFLAERTGGTYSTLKVQPAELEDSGVYFCASSQDRVPQEQFFGPGTRLTVL.